Detailed here is one T cell receptor beta chain. Its antigen is unknown. One end of the junction does not line up with germline, which may come from a read error. The same CDR3 is also encoded by other DNA sequences in this sample. The data originate from a study of T cell responses to AZD1222 COVID-19 vaccine. Study-wide context: Recipients boosted at about 4 weeks or about 12 weeks are pooled. General study points: Close to half of spike-specific TCRs reportedly recognize unmutated variant regions.

Sequencing was performed with immunoSEQ multiplex PCR; in TCRdb, only in-frame clones are kept and a portion is missing. The table lists about 110,000 clones, around 81% of them singletons. The CDR3 has 16 amino acids. CDR1 is SGHRS and CDR2 is YFSETQ in the germline V gene. The source is an adult in good health. This chain links TRBV5-1 with TRBJ1-2; D unresolved. This specimen was peripheral blood, taken on day 0 of AZD1222 vaccination. The CDR3 is CASSLADSLTNYGYTF. As DNA, the CDR3 is TGCGCCAGCAGTTTGGCCGACTCCCTCACTAACTATGGCTACACCTTC.